Shown below are 14 T cell receptor beta chains from a single sample sequenced in a study of blood T cell repertoires in COVID-19. Only in-frame clones appear in the TCRdb table, and some are missing; sequencing was by immunoSEQ multiplex PCR. The sample gives over 100,000 clones, 70% to 90% of which show up once; approximately 4.3% is in the top ten. The sample was peripheral blood. The receptors were sampled from a man aged 40-49 years with acute or convalescent COVID-19.

A few counts support this clone. V and J are TRBV28 and TRBJ1-4; unclear D gene. CDR3 size: 13 residues. The germline V and J ends were trimmed by 3 bases and 4 bases, with 6 bases remaining between them. Per germline, CDR1 MDHEN and CDR2 SYDVKM. CDR3 DNA sequence: TGTGCCAGCAGTTTCAGTGGTAATGAAAAACTGTTTTTT. This gives the protein CASSFSGNEKLFF.

The chain recombines TRBV7-2 with TRBJ2-2; a weak D match, TRBD2 (5 bases). Trimming left V 3 bases short and J 4 bases short, with 9 bases between. The CDR3 length is 14 residues. The V gene's germline CDR1 is SGHTA and CDR2 FQGNSA. The CDR3 DNA follows: TGTGCCAGCAGCTTGCGGACTGTCACCGGGGAGCTGTTTTTT. Translation gives CASSLRTVTGELFF.

The chain recombines TRBV5-1 with TRBJ2-1, with 10 bases aligning to TRBD2. The germline gives CDR1 SGHRS, CDR2 YFSETQ. V shed 4 bases, J shed 8 bases, and the junction held 12 bases outside the gene matches. CDR3 length equals 16 residues. This CDR3 is CASSPYLAGGMDEQFF. The DNA for the CDR3 is TGCGCCAGCAGCCCATATTTAGCGGGGGGAATGGATGAGCAGTTCTTC.

For the CDR3, the DNA is TGTGCCAGCTCAGACAGAACTAATGAAAAACTGTTTTTT. This translates into CASSDRTNEKLFF. The chain uses TRBV18 and TRBJ1-4; weak D call: TRBD1 (5 bases). This CDR3 is 13 amino acids long. Trimming removed 5 bases from V and 1 base from J, with 5 bases in between. CDR1 and CDR2 from the germline V gene are KGHSH and LQKENI.

This clone was observed a handful of times. This chain links TRBV9 with TRBJ1-6; possible D gene TRBD1, 5 bases. Trimming left V 0 bases short and J 9 bases short, with 22 bases between. This CDR3 is built from 18 residues. Per the germline V gene, CDR1 is SGDLS and CDR2 is YYNGEE. The CDR3 loop is CASSVGSGGGKLSSPLHF. The CDR3 coding sequence is TGTGCCAGCAGCGTAGGAAGCGGCGGGGGGAAATTGAGTTCACCCCTCCACTTT.

The chain couples TRBV5-8 to TRBJ2-1; 7 bases are a match to TRBD1. The CDR3 contains 14 residues. Per germline, CDR1 SGHTS and CDR2 YDEGEE. V lost 4 bases and J lost 7; bases outside the gene matches: 8. CDR3 nucleotides: TGTGCCAGCAGCACCGACAGGGTTTGGAATGAGCAGTTCTTC. Translating it yields CASSTDRVWNEQFF.

V gene TRBV11-1 combines with J gene TRBJ1-2; the match to TRBD1 covers 7 bases. The germline CDR1 and CDR2 sequences are SGHAT and FQDESV (reference sequence). The CDR3 is made up of 15 amino acids. V dropped 0 bases and J dropped 7; count of bases not matched to a gene: 8. CDR3 residues: CASSLARDSQTGYTF. The CDR3 DNA sequence: TGTGCCAGCAGCTTAGCCCGGGACAGTCAAACTGGCTACACCTTC.

The V call is TRBV7-9, the J call TRBJ1-1; a weak D match, TRBD1 (6 bases). Trimming left V 5 bases short and J 6 bases short, with 10 bases between. The CDR3 contains 12 residues. Looked up from germline, CDR1 is SEHNR and CDR2 is FQNEAQ (reference sequence). The CDR3 DNA reads TGTGCCAGCAGCCACAGGGACCCTGAAGCTTTCTTT. Translated, it gives CASSHRDPEAFF.

V usage is TRBV10-3 and J usage is TRBJ2-7; TRBD2 agrees at 11 bases. V gave up 0 bases and J gave up 3 bases; unmatched junction bases: 7. Germline CDR1 is ENHRY and CDR2 is SYGVKD. This CDR3 region has 17 residues. The CDR3 DNA is TGTGCCATCAGTGAGTCTGGGGGGCTAGCGGGAGGCTACGAGCAGTACTTC. This encodes CAISESGGLAGGYEQYF.

V and J are TRBV28 and TRBJ2-7; TRBD2 might be the D (6 bases). The CDR3 totals 16 residues. V was cut by 6 bases and J by 3 bases, with 21 bases left in between. Germline values: CDR1 MDHEN, CDR2 SYDVKM. The CDR3 here is CASRGVRASGFYEQYF. Here the CDR3 DNA reads TGTGCCAGCAGAGGCGTCAGGGCCAGCGGGTTCTACGAGCAGTACTTC.

The chain recombines TRBV6-2 or TRBV6-3 with TRBJ2-2; 7 bases match TRBD2. CDR1 and CDR2 (germline): MNHEY, SVGEGT. This CDR3 is built from 16 residues. V gave up 3 bases and J gave up 5 bases; unmatched junction bases: 9. The CDR3 is CASSYGAGVDTGELFF. For the CDR3, the DNA is TGTGCCAGCAGTTATGGCGCGGGAGTAGATACCGGGGAGCTGTTTTTT.

The chain couples TRBV6-5 to TRBJ1-4; possibly TRBD1 for D (6 bases). Per germline, CDR1 MNHEY and CDR2 SVGAGI. The CDR3 contains 14 residues. V shed 10 bases and J shed 6 bases, with 18 bases lying between them. This CDR3 is CATSGGGADEKLFF. The CDR3 DNA follows: TGTGCCACCTCGGGGGGGGGCGCGGATGAAAAACTGTTTTTT.

The chain joins TRBV5-1 to TRBJ1-3; D remains ambiguous. The CDR3 is 17 amino acids. CDR1 SGHRS and CDR2 YFSETQ come from the germline V gene. With 3 bases removed from V and 1 base from J, the gap between germline ends came to 17 bases. This chain's CDR3 is CASSSGRGVISGNTIYF. CDR3 in DNA: TGCGCCAGCAGCTCTGGACGGGGAGTCATTTCTGGAAACACCATATATTTT.

The rearrangement links TRBV29-1 to TRBJ2-7; TRBD1 matches at 9 bases. CDR1 and CDR2 from the germline V gene are SQVTM and ANQGSEA. This CDR3 has 14 residues. Unmatched junction bases numbered 4, after V lost 4 bases and J lost 0 bases. In DNA, the CDR3 is TGCAGCGTTGCCGGGACAGGGCACTCCTACGAGCAGTACTTC. Protein: CSVAGTGHSYEQYF.